This T cell receptor beta chain is from a study of breast tumors, draining lymph nodes, adjacent tissues. Trimming pared 4 bases from V and 4 bases from J, leaving 19 bases between. This CDR3 has 16 residues. Study findings and constraints: Data only fit, rather than demonstrated, lymph node origin of most tumor T cells. Compared with basal-like, luminal-like tumors shared significantly more repertoire with nontumor tissue. Data fit most tumor T cells coming from lymph node, expanding in tumor. Tumor repertoires ranked between lymph nodes and nontumor tissue in diversity, with V and J gene preferences.

This clonotype was picked up many times. Antigen unknown. The lymph nodes were axillary draining lymph nodes from breast cancer patients. TCRdb reanalysed the multiplex PCR reads using MiXCR and keeps one entry per CDR3 protein. The sample yields over 200,000 distinct CDR3 sequences, around 34% seen once. Sequencing input: axillary lymph node tissue. This chain connects TRBV12-3 or TRBV12-4 to TRBJ1-2; D is unclear. The clonotype originates from a female donor with breast cancer. Some clones in this sample may be carry-over from other donors' samples. CDR3 amino acids: CASSSPPGGGSYGYTF. CDR3 nucleotides: TGTGCCAGCAGTTCTCCACCCGGTGGAGGGTCCTATGGCTACACCTTC.